This T cell receptor beta chain emerged from a study of T cells of healthy individuals. TCRdb used MiXCR to reprocess the 5' RACE reads, holding one entry per CDR3 protein. The sample includes 35,000 to 45,000 distinct CDR3 sequences, approximately 4.5% seen only once; the top ten take about 10%. The CDR3 sequence is 15 residues long. V dropped 0 bases and J dropped 2 bases, with 11 bases sitting between them. The germline CDR1 and CDR2 sequences are SGHDN and FVKESK. This TCR was recovered from a human donor in good health. V is TRBV14 and J is TRBJ2-7; D is unresolved. The DNA of the CDR3 is TGTGCCAGCAGCCAAGAAAGGGTATACGCCTACGAGCAGTACTTC. It codes for CASSQERVYAYEQYF.